The 8 T cell receptor beta chains presented below share a single source sample, sequenced in a study of shared clonotypes between healthy human individuals. The repertoire was sequenced with immunoSEQ multiplex PCR; TCRdb's copy has only in-frame clones and lacks some. The sample records some 120,000 clones, under 70% being singletons. Sequenced: memory CD8+ T cells sorted from blood. Subset meaning: CD45RO+ cells pooled with CCR7-negative TemRA cells. The source of these receptors is a woman aged 30 to 39 in good health.

The J gene is TRBJ2-7, the V gene TRBV21-1; the tabulated D call, TRBD2, remains unverified against the DNA. TRBV21-1 is a known pseudogene. This CDR3 comprises 14 residues. The CDR3 protein is CASIYRRDGYEQYF. DNA of the CDR3: TGTGCCAGCATATATAGGCGGGACGGCTACGAGCAGTACTTC.

Only a few counts were recorded for this clone. This chain connects TRBV7-2 to TRBJ2-1, with D tentatively TRBD2 (5 bases). Germline V gene sequence: CDR1 SGHTA, CDR2 FQGNSA. Between the trimmed V and J ends, which lost 4 bases and 7 bases, there was a span of 17 bases. This CDR3 is 15 amino acids long. CDR3: CASSSLKGRVNEQFF. CDR3 sequence (DNA): TGTGCCAGCAGCTCCCTAAAAGGGAGAGTAAATGAGCAGTTCTTC.

The rearrangement uses TRBV27 and TRBJ1-6; 10 bases are a match to TRBD1. This CDR3 has 14 amino acids. Germline V gives CDR1 MNHEY, CDR2 SMNVEV (reference sequence). J was trimmed by 13 bases and V by 4 bases; bases with no gene match: 7. CDR3 DNA: TGTGCCAGCAGTTCGGGACAGGGGCCTGTTCCCCTCCACTTT. It is translated as CASSSGQGPVPLHF.

The chain recombines TRBV5-1 with TRBJ2-3, with D possibly being TRBD2 (6 bases). The germline CDR1 and CDR2 sequences are SGHRS and YFSETQ. V shed 9 bases and J shed 2 bases, with 19 bases lying between them. The CDR3 runs 15 residues. CDR3 protein: CATGRGSGTTDTQYF. The CDR3 bases are TGCGCCACCGGGCGTGGTAGCGGAACCACAGATACGCAGTATTTT.

The gene calls are TRBV27 and TRBJ2-3, with TRBD2 identical over 12 bases. This CDR3 region has 19 residues. Looked up from germline, CDR1 is MNHEY and CDR2 is SMNVEV (reference sequence). V was pared by 5 bases and J by 4 bases, with 16 bases of the junction left unmatched. Here the CDR3 DNA reads TGTGCCAGCAGTCTCCTCGGACTAGCGGGAACACTGGGGGCAGATACGCAGTATTTT. Translated: CASSLLGLAGTLGADTQYF.

Only one count was recorded for this clone. CDR3 coding DNA: TGTGCCAGCAGCTTAGAGGGGGAGAAGCAGTACTTC. Residues: CASSLEGEKQYF. The chain recombines TRBV7-9 with TRBJ2-7; possibly TRBD1 for D (6 bases). The germline V and J ends were trimmed by 1 base and 8 bases, with 9 bases remaining between them. The CDR3 has 12 amino acids. CDR1 and CDR2 from the germline V gene are SEHNR and FQNEAQ (reference sequence).

This chain uses TRBV7-9 with TRBJ2-5; 7 bases agree with TRBD1. The length of the CDR3 is 14 residues. The trim removed 4 bases at V and 4 bases at J, leaving 6 bases unmatched. Germline CDR1 and CDR2: SEHNR and FQNEAQ (reference sequence). The CDR3 is CASSSRDRAETQYF. Written as DNA, the CDR3 is TGTGCCAGCAGCTCCCGGGACAGAGCAGAGACCCAGTACTTC.

The chain has TRBV2 and TRBJ1-1; 10 bases are shared with TRBD1. V lost 6 bases and J lost 4; bases outside the gene matches: 2. CDR3 length equals 13 residues. Germline loops: CDR1 SNHLY, CDR2 FYNNEI. The CDR3: CASRTGGGTEAFF. The DNA of the CDR3 is TGTGCCAGCAGGACAGGGGGCGGCACTGAAGCTTTCTTT. Supplemented by reference TRBV2 and TRBJ1-1, the full variable domain reads EPEVTQTPSHQVTQMGQEVILRCVPISNHLYFYWYRQILGQKVEFLVSFYNNEISEKSEIFDDQFSVERPDGSNFTLKIRSTKLEDSAMYFCASRTGGGTEAFFGQGTRLTVV.